These 14 T cell receptor beta chains share one sample of origin, sequenced in a study of blood T cells in healthy people across ages. A J-beta primer mix and a sample-barcoded 5' primer were used in a second PCR of about 6 to 12 cycles. TCRdb processed the 5' RACE reads anew with MiXCR; each CDR3 protein has one entry. This repertoire shows 1 million to 1.2 million distinct CDR3 sequences, more than 30% found once; its top ten account for around 12%. Sequencing was carried out using blood. Receptors originate from a man aged 18 to 30 in good health.

There are many counts of this clonotype. In DNA form, the CDR3 reads TGTGCCAGCAGTTACTATGAGACCCAGTACTTC. Residues: CASSYYETQYF. This chain links TRBV6-2 or TRBV6-3 with TRBJ2-5; the D is unclear. Trimming cost V 1 base and J 5 bases, with 2 bases left between them. CDR1 is MNHEY and CDR2 is SVGEGT in the germline V gene. This CDR3 has 11 amino acids.

This clonotype was seen more than once but under ten times. J is TRBJ2-5 and V is TRBV28, with a possible D match to TRBD1 (5 bases). With 6 bases removed from V and 3 bases from J, the gap between germline ends came to 14 bases. From germline, CDR1 is MDHEN and CDR2 SYDVKM. The CDR3 runs 14 residues. The CDR3 DNA sequence: TGTGCCAGCAGCCCTAGACAGATTAAAGAGACCCAGTACTTC. Translation gives CASSPRQIKETQYF.

This chain links TRBV10-3 with TRBJ1-1; D is ambiguous. The V end was cut by 6 bases, the J end by 3 bases, with 11 bases between. Looked up from germline, CDR1 is ENHRY and CDR2 is SYGVKD. The CDR3 covers 13 residues. DNA of the CDR3: TGTGCCATCAGCTCAGGCTTACACACTGAAGCTTTCTTT. Amino acids: CAISSGLHTEAFF.

There are a few counts of this clonotype. This chain links TRBV5-5 with TRBJ2-4, with 9 bases aligning to TRBD1. The DNA end is a closer match to TRBJ2-7, so the J assignment may be wrong. The CDR3 has 15 amino acids. Germline assignment: CDR1 SGHKS and CDR2 YYEKEE (reference sequence). CDR3 DNA sequence: TGTGCCAGCAGACCCGGGACAGGGAAGGGCTACGAGCAGTACTTC. Translation gives CASRPGTGKGYEQYF.

This clonotype was picked up a small number of times. The J gene is TRBJ2-5, the V gene TRBV20-1; TRBD2 agrees at 7 bases. CDR3 length: 12 amino acids. Germline V CDR1 and CDR2: DFQATT, SNEGSKA (reference sequence). V trimming: 0 bases; J trimming: 8 bases; junction bases outside the gene matches: 3. CDR3 sequence: CSARDWEGTQYF. The CDR3 nucleotides are TGCAGTGCTAGAGACTGGGAGGGAACCCAGTACTTC.

In this sample, this clonotype turned up a few times. A much bigger clone sits one base away, suggesting this may be a read error. The rearrangement uses TRBV5-1 and TRBJ2-5; perhaps TRBD1 as D (6 bases). CDR1 and CDR2 from the germline V gene are SGHRS and YFSETQ. The CDR3 extends over 17 amino acids. The CDR3 is CAISRYGQTQIQETQYF. In nucleotides, the CDR3 is TGCGCCATCAGCCGGTACGGACAGACCCAAATCCAAGAGACCCAGTACTTC.

The chain combines TRBV20-1 with TRBJ2-7; 7 nucleotides agree with TRBD1. The trim removed 5 bases at V and 2 bases at J, leaving 9 bases unmatched. The CDR3 has 14 residues. The germline V gene encodes CDR1 DFQATT and CDR2 SNEGSKA (reference sequence). The CDR3 nucleotides are TGCAGTGCTCTCGGACAGGTCCCAACCTACGAGCAGTACTTC. Protein product: CSALGQVPTYEQYF.

In its sample, this clonotype was seen a few times. The chain employs TRBV20-1 and TRBJ2-7; D perhaps matches TRBD1 (5 bases). Germline assignment: CDR1 DFQATT and CDR2 SNEGSKA (reference sequence). CDR3 length: 14 residues. V lost 3 bases, J lost 2 bases, and 14 bases lay in between. CDR3 bases: TGCAGTGCTAGGTCAGACAGCAACACCTACGAGCAGTACTTC. It encodes CSARSDSNTYEQYF.

This chain connects TRBV18 to TRBJ2-3; no clear D. This CDR3 comprises 17 residues. Trimming stripped 6 bases from V and 2 bases from J, with 21 bases between. The germline CDR1 and CDR2 sequences are KGHSH and LQKENI. The CDR3 here is CASSFTQTVTLTDTQYF. CDR3 bases: TGTGCCAGCTCGTTCACCCAAACAGTGACCCTCACAGATACGCAGTATTTT.

At least ten counts were recorded for this clonotype. V is TRBV7-2 and J is TRBJ1-2; D is unresolved. Trimming took 4 bases from V and 6 from J, leaving 12 bases between them. The CDR3 contains 13 residues. Germline assignment: CDR1 SGHTA and CDR2 FQGNSA. CDR3 region: CASSSAGVNGYTF. In DNA, the CDR3 is TGTGCCAGCAGCTCCGCAGGCGTCAATGGCTACACCTTC.

There are a few counts of this clonotype. The rearrangement joins TRBV6-2 or TRBV6-3 to TRBJ2-5; D gene uncertain. V gave up 5 bases and J gave up 1 base, with 17 bases separating them. This CDR3 region has 16 residues. Germline CDR1 reads MNHEY; CDR2 reads SVGEGT. The CDR3 DNA reads as TGTGCCAGCAGTCCGCCGTGGGCGGACCTCCAAGAGACCCAGTACTTC. This encodes CASSPPWADLQETQYF.

The genes are TRBV20-1 and TRBJ1-6; D not resolved. The V end lost 3 bases, the J end lost 0 bases, and 12 bases lay between the germline ends. The germline gives CDR1 DFQATT, CDR2 SNEGSKA (reference sequence). The CDR3 extends over 16 amino acids. The CDR3 protein is CSARTPGVSYNSPLHF. CDR3 DNA: TGCAGTGCTAGGACCCCCGGGGTCTCCTATAATTCACCCCTCCACTTT.

This clonotype was observed a few times. This sequence joins TRBV20-1 and TRBJ2-1; D may be TRBD1 (5 bases). The J call may be mistaken, given a closer DNA end match to TRBJ2-7. This CDR3 comprises 15 residues. Per the germline V gene, CDR1 is DFQATT and CDR2 is SNEGSKA (reference sequence). CDR3 in amino acids: CSATAYRMGYNEQYF. Written as DNA, the CDR3 is TGCAGTGCTACTGCGTACAGGATGGGGTACAATGAGCAGTACTTC.

This sequence joins TRBV6-6 and TRBJ2-1; D is possibly TRBD2 (5 bases). The J call is in doubt because the DNA end fits TRBJ2-7 better. The germline gives CDR1 MNHNY, CDR2 SVGAGI (reference sequence). The CDR3 consists of 14 residues. Written as DNA, the CDR3 is TGTGCCACCCAATTGGGGAGCTCCTACAATGAGCAGTACTTC. The encoded protein is CATQLGSSYNEQYF.